A single sample is the source of the 3 T cell receptor beta chains below, sequenced in a study of cytomegalovirus exposure and HLA in healthy donors. Primers: 60 Vbeta forward and 13 Jbeta reverse. The protocol was immunoSEQ multiplex PCR, while the TCRdb copy is restricted to in-frame clones and leaves out a portion. Across about 170,000 clones, the top ten clones capture 1.3% of the sample. Sequencing was done on a sample of PBMCs. These receptors were obtained from a woman aged 55-75 years in good health and CMV-seronegative.

The CDR3 is CASSPFPDQGYGYTF. The CDR3 coding sequence is TGTGCCAGCAGTCCATTTCCGGATCAGGGCTATGGCTACACCTTC. The rearrangement uses TRBV6-1 and TRBJ1-2; D possibly corresponds to TRBD1 (5 bases). The length of the CDR3 is 15 residues. Germline V CDR1 and CDR2: MNHNS, SASEGT. Trimming took 5 bases from V and 4 from J, leaving 17 bases between them.

The chain recombines TRBV7-3 with TRBJ2-7, with D tentatively TRBD2 (6 bases). The CDR3 spans 13 residues. V was shortened by 4 bases and J by 7 bases, with 14 bases between the two germline ends. Looked up from germline, CDR1 is SGHTA and CDR2 is FQGTGA. The CDR3 DNA is TGTGCCAGCAGCTCTCGGAGGGACTCAGAGCAGTACTTC. The encoded protein is CASSSRRDSEQYF.

The chain uses TRBV6-4 and TRBJ2-2, with TRBD1 matching over 8 bases. V trimming: 6 bases; J trimming: 1 base; junction bases outside the gene matches: 1. The CDR3 totals 14 residues. Per germline, CDR1 MRHNA and CDR2 SNTAGT. The CDR3: CASSGTGNTGELFF. CDR3 sequence (DNA): TGTGCCAGCAGCGGGACAGGGAACACCGGGGAGCTGTTTTTT.